Described below is a single TCR beta chain sequence and its context. These data belong to a study of blood T cell repertoires in COVID-19. The wider study: From T cells, B-cell-depleted T cells, or PBMCs came the material, which was cDNA or gDNA.

The CDR3 is 17 residues long. J lost 8 bases, V lost 2 bases, and 13 bases had no gene match. Germline V gene data show CDR1 as PRHDT and CDR2 as FYEKMQ (reference sequence). This table comes from immunoSEQ multiplex PCR, and its TCRdb copy is limited to in-frame clones, with some not included. In the table there are under 130,000 clones, around 79% of which are singletons. The receptor's source is an older man with active or convalescent COVID-19. This sequence joins TRBV13 and TRBJ2-1; 9 bases map to TRBD2. Material: peripheral blood. Written as DNA, the CDR3 is TGTGCCAGCAGCTTACTAGCGGGACCGCGTGAGAGCGATGAGCAGTTCTTC. Translation gives CASSLLAGPRESDEQFF.